This entry lists 2 T cell receptor beta chains sequenced from one sample in a study of vaccination and CD4 T cells after COVID-19. These receptors have no identified antigens. Cultured CD4+ T cell DNA underwent sequencing with the Oncomine TCR Beta short-read assay. A single record per CDR3 protein comes from TCRdb applying MiXCR to the PCR reads. The sample contains tens of thousands of distinct CDR3 sequences, less than 45% of which appear only once. Time point of the sample: late sampling 161 to 241 days after vaccination in three convalescent patients. Noted treatment: roughly 10-day PBMC culture with coronavirus spike peptide pools or control peptides (ViraFEST assay). Sequencing was performed on CD4+ T cells from blood, cultured in vitro, taken about 7 months after SARS-CoV-2 vaccination. The receptors were sampled from a human donor who had recovered from COVID-19.

This rearrangement joins TRBV7-2 to TRBJ2-3, with D unresolved. The CDR3 contains 13 residues. CDR1 and CDR2 from the germline V gene are SGHTA and FQGNSA. Trimming cost V 5 bases and J 5 bases, with 11 bases left between them. The CDR3 nucleotides read TGTGCCAGCAGCCAAAGGTCCGGAGATACGCAGTATTTT. Translation gives CASSQRSGDTQYF. The full variable domain, with the rest looked up from reference TRBV7-2 and TRBJ2-3, is GAGVSQSPSNKVTEKGKDVELRCDPISGHTALYWYRQSLGQGLEFLIYFQGNSAPDKSGLPSDRFSAERTGGSVSTLTIQRTQQEDSAVYLCASSQRSGDTQYFGPGTRLTVL.

The chain combines TRBV5-4 with TRBJ2-2; the D is unclear. Germline CDR1 reads SGHNT; CDR2 reads YYREEE (reference sequence). The CDR3 extends over 13 amino acids. V was shortened by 4 bases and J by 4 bases, with 8 bases between the two germline ends. CDR3 DNA sequence: TGTGCCAGCAGCCTGAAGCTCACCGGGGAGCTGTTTTTT. Its protein product is CASSLKLTGELFF.